This TCR beta chain was documented in a study of Graves' ophthalmopathy and Graves' hyperthyroidism. This CDR3 comprises 15 residues. The germline V gene has CDR1 MNHNS and CDR2 SASEGT. V lost 6 bases, J lost 2 bases, and 8 bases stayed unmatched. This clonotype was seen repeatedly, ten times or more. Transcripts of RNA were the source for amplifying TCR beta CDR3 regions. First-round RT-PCR relied on HTBI primers, and a second-round multiplex PCR came next. One entry per CDR3 protein results from TCRdb running MiXCR on the multiplex PCR reads. The sample holds about 400,000 distinct CDR3 sequences, 15% seen once.

This sequence joins TRBV6-1 and TRBJ1-2, with 8 positions matching TRBD1. The sequenced sample consisted of peripheral blood. The receptor was derived from a woman aged 18-30 years with stable Graves' hyperthyroidism. The CDR3 nucleotides are TGTGCCAGCAGACTAGAGACAGGGGCAAACTATGGCTACACCTTC. Amino acid sequence: CASRLETGANYGYTF.